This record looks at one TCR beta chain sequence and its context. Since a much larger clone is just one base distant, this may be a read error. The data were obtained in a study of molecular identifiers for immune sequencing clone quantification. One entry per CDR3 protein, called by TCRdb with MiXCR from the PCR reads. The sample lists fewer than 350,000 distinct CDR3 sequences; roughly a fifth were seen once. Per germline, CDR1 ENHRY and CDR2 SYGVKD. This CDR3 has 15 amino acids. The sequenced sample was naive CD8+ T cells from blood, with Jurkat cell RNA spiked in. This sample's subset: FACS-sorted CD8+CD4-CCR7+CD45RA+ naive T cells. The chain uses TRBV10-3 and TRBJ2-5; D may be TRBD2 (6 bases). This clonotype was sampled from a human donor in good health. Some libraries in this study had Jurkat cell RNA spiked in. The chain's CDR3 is CATTDPGSGQGTQYF. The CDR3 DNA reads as TGTGCCACAACCGATCCGGGTAGCGGCCAAGGGACCCAGTACTTC.